The T cell receptor (beta chain) described here comes from a study of blood T cell repertoires in COVID-19. In the study overall: From the United States, Italy and Spain came samples of acute and convalescent COVID-19. PBMCs, B-cell-depleted T cells, or T cells were the source of the cDNA or gDNA that made up the material.

Unmatched junction bases numbered 10, after V lost 8 bases and J lost 1 base. Germline CDR1 and CDR2: LNHDA and SQIVND (reference sequence). This CDR3 contains 15 residues. Data came from immunoSEQ multiplex PCR; TCRdb stores just in-frame clones and leaves some out. Here the sample spans some 160,000 clones, around 87% being singletons. This chain connects TRBV19 to TRBJ2-7, with 8 bases identical to TRBD1. The sequence was collected from a woman in her 70s with COVID-19, enrolled during active disease. The sequenced material came from peripheral blood. The DNA for the CDR3 is TGTGCCAGTCGATCCCTCGGGACAGGATCCTACGAGCAGTACTTC. Translation gives CASRSLGTGSYEQYF.